This entry lists 14 T cell receptor beta chains sequenced from one sample in a study of cytomegalovirus exposure and HLA in healthy donors. Primers included in the PCR were 60 Vbeta and 13 Jbeta primers. Measured with immunoSEQ multiplex PCR; TCRdb has only the in-frame clones, and not every one. This table has approximately 150,000 clones, roughly 76% appearing once. The specimen sequenced was PBMCs. Receptor source: a woman younger than 45 in good health and CMV-seronegative.

This chain connects TRBV13 to TRBJ2-7; D perhaps matches TRBD1 (6 bases). Per the germline V gene, CDR1 is PRHDT and CDR2 is FYEKMQ (reference sequence). This CDR3 is built from 14 residues. The V end was cut by 5 bases, the J end by 3 bases, with 14 bases between. This CDR3 reads CASSPSRDIYEQYF. The CDR3 nucleotides are TGTGCCAGCAGCCCAAGTCGGGACATCTACGAGCAGTACTTC.

This chain joins TRBV27 and TRBJ2-3; TRBD2 matches 11 bases. Germline V gene sequence: CDR1 MNHEY, CDR2 SMNVEV (reference sequence). The CDR3 is 16 residues long. V dropped 5 bases and J dropped 5; count of bases not matched to a gene: 9. CDR3 coding DNA: TGTGCCAGCAGTCCTGTAGCGGGAGGGCCGGGAGATACGCAGTATTTT. Amino acid sequence: CASSPVAGGPGDTQYF.

This chain connects TRBV5-4 to TRBJ1-2, with D uncertain. Per germline, CDR1 SGHNT and CDR2 YYREEE (reference sequence). Trimming stripped 6 bases from V and 2 bases from J, with 17 bases between. The CDR3 is made up of 15 amino acids. CDR3 sequence (DNA): TGTGCCAGCACCCTCCGGGAGGCCGGGAACTATGGCTACACCTTC. Its translation: CASTLREAGNYGYTF.

CDR3 coding DNA: TGTGCCAGCAGTTACGGCCGGGACAGGGGTAATTCACCCCTCCACTTT. This translates into CASSYGRDRGNSPLHF. This chain uses TRBV6-5 with TRBJ1-6; 10 bases are a match to TRBD1. The CDR3 totals 16 residues. Per the germline V gene, CDR1 is MNHEY and CDR2 is SVGAGI. The trim removed 2 bases at V and 6 bases at J, leaving 4 bases unmatched.

J is TRBJ2-1 and V is TRBV5-1; 14 positions match TRBD2. J was trimmed by 6 bases and V by 0 bases; bases with no gene match: 8. CDR1 is SGHRS, CDR2 YFSETQ, per germline. The CDR3 spans 18 residues. The CDR3 bases are TGCGCCAGCAGCTTGGGGGGACTAGCGGGGGTTCCCTCCAATGAGCAGTTCTTC. Its protein product is CASSLGGLAGVPSNEQFF.

This chain connects TRBV27 to TRBJ1-2; 11 bases fit TRBD1. Germline V gene sequence: CDR1 MNHEY, CDR2 SMNVEV (reference sequence). V was pared by 6 bases and J by 6 bases, with 18 bases of the junction left unmatched. The CDR3 is 18 amino acids. The CDR3, as DNA: TGTGCCAGCAGCAAAAGGGGATCCGGGACAGGGGGTCCTGATGGCTACACCTTC. Translating gives CASSKRGSGTGGPDGYTF.

The CDR3 nucleotides are TGTGCCAGCAGTTGGACAGGGTCCAATCAGCCCCAGCATTTT. Encoded protein: CASSWTGSNQPQHF. The rearrangement uses TRBV6-6 and TRBJ1-5, with 8 positions matching TRBD1. Per germline, CDR1 MNHNY and CDR2 SVGAGI (reference sequence). The V segment lost 4 bases and the J segment 3 bases; nucleotides outside the gene matches: 2. The CDR3 totals 14 residues.

The rearrangement uses TRBV7-2 and TRBJ1-2; the D is unclear. The V end lost 5 bases, the J end lost 8 bases, and 15 bases lay between the germline ends. Germline CDR1 is SGHTA and CDR2 is FQGNSA. The CDR3 runs to 13 residues. CDR3 sequence reads: CASSSPMRVGYTF. The CDR3 DNA sequence: TGTGCCAGCAGCAGCCCAATGCGGGTCGGCTACACCTTC.

The V call is TRBV5-6, the J call TRBJ1-1; D may be TRBD1 (5 bases). Between the trimmed V and J ends, which lost 1 base and 8 bases, there was a span of 6 bases. Looked up from germline, CDR1 is SGHDT and CDR2 is YYEEEE. CDR3 length: 11 amino acids. CDR3: CASSLWGEAFF. CDR3 nucleotide sequence: TGTGCCAGCAGCTTGTGGGGCGAAGCTTTCTTT.

The chain couples TRBV21-1 to TRBJ1-1. TRBV21-1 is a listed pseudogene. The CDR3 consists of 12 residues. The CDR3 protein is CASVPPYTEAFF. The CDR3 region has the DNA TGTGCCAGCGTCCCCCCCTACACTGAAGCTTTCTTT.

The genes are TRBV13 and TRBJ1-1; 7 bases fit TRBD1. CDR1 and CDR2 from the germline V gene are PRHDT and FYEKMQ (reference sequence). The ends lost 2 bases at V and 11 bases at J; junction bases unmatched: 5. The CDR3 is made up of 12 amino acids. CDR3 amino acids: CASSLLQGQAFF. CDR3 coding DNA: TGTGCCAGCAGCTTACTACAGGGGCAGGCTTTCTTT.

This clone was seen just once. This chain links TRBV28 with TRBJ1-1; D not resolved. Germline CDR1 reads MDHEN; CDR2 reads SYDVKM. V lost 7 bases and J lost 1, with 7 bases in between. CDR3 length: 12 residues. The DNA of the CDR3 is TGTGCCAGCACGCCAGGGAACACTGAAGCTTTCTTT. Translated: CASTPGNTEAFF.

This clone was observed a few times. The chain joins TRBV4-1 to TRBJ2-7; possibly TRBD1 for D (6 bases). The CDR3 has 15 amino acids. Trimming took 1 base from V and 6 from J, leaving 16 bases between them. The germline V gene has CDR1 MGHRA and CDR2 YSYEKL. DNA of the CDR3: TGCGCCAGCAGCCAAGGAGTGTCAGGGGTGGGCGAGCAGTACTTC. Its translation is CASSQGVSGVGEQYF.

The chain carries TRBV5-1 and TRBJ1-3; D gene ambiguous. V was pared by 6 bases and J by 0 bases, with 10 bases between. CDR1 is SGHRS, CDR2 YFSETQ, per germline. The CDR3 contains 14 residues. The CDR3 DNA reads TGCGCCAGCACCGAGGATAGCTCTGGAAACACCATATATTTT. Amino acids: CASTEDSSGNTIYF.